This is a list of T cell receptor beta chains from one sample in a study of T cells after posttransplantation cyclophosphamide. TCRdb's copy holds only in-frame clones and misses some; the assay was immunoSEQ multiplex PCR. Observed are tens of thousands of clones, no singletons, with the top ten taking roughly 7.2%. The specimen sequenced was PBMCs. Receptors were obtained from a woman aged 55-75 years in good health, CMV-negative, and a related stem cell transplant donor. The CDR3 runs from the conserved cysteine through the conserved F or W. A D gene is named only where the DNA matches it firmly. Not all rows give a size; the values are once, few, many and, for expanded clones, a class.

cdr3_nt: TGTGCCAGCAGCTCCCCCGGGATTTTTGGCACAGATACGCAGTATTTT; cdr3_aa: CASSSPGIFGTDTQYF; clone_size: many; j_call: TRBJ2-3; d_call: .; v_call: TRBV5-4
cdr3_nt: TGTGCCAGCAGCTTGGGGGGAGACGAAGCCAAAAACATTCAGTACTTC; cdr3_aa: CASSLGGDEAKNIQYF; clone_size: many; j_call: TRBJ2-4; d_call: .; v_call: TRBV5-4
cdr3_nt: TGTGCCAGCAGTGAATATAGGGGGACAGGGCCCGGCGAGCAGTACTTC; cdr3_aa: CASSEYRGTGPGEQYF; clone_size: many; j_call: TRBJ2-7; d_call: TRBD1; v_call: TRBV6-1
cdr3_nt: TGTGCCAGCAGTATGGACGACAGGGACTATGGCTACACCTTC; cdr3_aa: CASSMDDRDYGYTF; clone_size: many; j_call: TRBJ1-2; d_call: TRBD1; v_call: TRBV2
cdr3_nt: TGTGCCAGCAGCTTAGGGGGGGGTGCTAATGAAAAACTGTTTTTT; cdr3_aa: CASSLGGGANEKLFF; clone_size: many; j_call: TRBJ1-4; d_call: .; v_call: TRBV7-2
cdr3_nt: TGTGCCAGCAGCCTAACAGGGAAGAGGGTCACAGATACGCAGTATTTT; cdr3_aa: CASSLTGKRVTDTQYF; clone_size: many; j_call: TRBJ2-3; d_call: .; v_call: TRBV7-9
cdr3_nt: TGTGCCAGCAGTTTGGAGAGGGTTCTCTCTGGAAACACCATATATTTT; cdr3_aa: CASSLERVLSGNTIYF; clone_size: many; j_call: TRBJ1-3; d_call: .; v_call: TRBV27
cdr3_nt: TGTGCCAGTAGTTGGGACAGATCCTATGGCTACACCTTC; cdr3_aa: CASSWDRSYGYTF; clone_size: many; j_call: TRBJ1-2; d_call: TRBD1; v_call: TRBV19
cdr3_nt: TGTGCCAGCAGTGAGTTACAGGGAGTTGGCTACACCTTC; cdr3_aa: CASSELQGVGYTF; clone_size: many; j_call: TRBJ1-2; d_call: .; v_call: TRBV6-1
cdr3_nt: TGTGCCAGCATCCGTAGCTCCTATAATTCACCCCTCCACTTT; cdr3_aa: CASIRSSYNSPLHF; clone_size: .; j_call: TRBJ1-6; d_call: .; v_call: TRBV28
cdr3_nt: TGTGCCAGCAGCTCGCGGACTAGCGGGAAAGAGACCCAGTACTTC; cdr3_aa: CASSSRTSGKETQYF; clone_size: many; j_call: TRBJ2-5; d_call: TRBD2; v_call: TRBV5-4
cdr3_nt: TGCAGTGCTGAGGTGGCCTACGAGCAGTACTTC; cdr3_aa: CSAEVAYEQYF; clone_size: .; j_call: TRBJ2-7; d_call: .; v_call: TRBV20-1
cdr3_nt: TGCGCCAGCAGCTTGGGCGGTATTAACTCCTACGAGCAGTACTTC; cdr3_aa: CASSLGGINSYEQYF; clone_size: many; j_call: TRBJ2-7; d_call: .; v_call: TRBV5-1
cdr3_nt: TGTGCTAGCAGCTTAAGGGACACAGCCTACGAGCAGTACTTC; cdr3_aa: CASSLRDTAYEQYF; clone_size: few; j_call: TRBJ2-7; d_call: .; v_call: TRBV5-6
cdr3_nt: TGTGCCAGCAGCCCGGGACAAGGTCCCTGGGATGAGCAGTTCTTC; cdr3_aa: CASSPGQGPWDEQFF; clone_size: many; j_call: TRBJ2-1; d_call: .; v_call: TRBV11-1
cdr3_nt: TGTGCCAGCAGCCTGGGAGTTGAAGATACGCAGTATTTT; cdr3_aa: CASSLGVEDTQYF; clone_size: .; j_call: TRBJ2-3; d_call: .; v_call: TRBV4-2
cdr3_nt: TGCGCCAGCAGCTTGTATAACAGGGGATTGAGAGAGACCCAGTACTTC; cdr3_aa: CASSLYNRGLRETQYF; clone_size: many; j_call: TRBJ2-5; d_call: TRBD1; v_call: TRBV5-1
cdr3_nt: TGTGCCAGCAGTGAAGCGCGGGCGGTTGAGCAGTTCTTC; cdr3_aa: CASSEARAVEQFF; clone_size: many; j_call: TRBJ2-1; d_call: .; v_call: TRBV2
cdr3_nt: TGTGCCAGTTCCCGTGGCGGCGGCTTGATCTCTGAAGCTTTCTTT; cdr3_aa: CASSRGGGLISEAFF; clone_size: many; j_call: TRBJ1-1; d_call: .; v_call: TRBV19
cdr3_nt: TGCGCCAGCAGCCAAGGACAGGGCGGAACCGGCTACACCTTC; cdr3_aa: CASSQGQGGTGYTF; clone_size: many; j_call: TRBJ1-2; d_call: TRBD1; v_call: TRBV4-1
cdr3_nt: TGCGCCAGCAGCTTGGCCTCGGGGAATGAAAAACTGTTTTTT; cdr3_aa: CASSLASGNEKLFF; clone_size: many; j_call: TRBJ1-4; d_call: .; v_call: TRBV5-1
cdr3_nt: TGTGCCAGCAGCTTGCGGGAGCAGACCGGGGAGCTGTTTTTT; cdr3_aa: CASSLREQTGELFF; clone_size: many; j_call: TRBJ2-2; d_call: TRBD2; v_call: TRBV7-2
cdr3_nt: TGTGCCAGCAGTTTAGGGACTAGCTACAATGAGCAGTTCTTC; cdr3_aa: CASSLGTSYNEQFF; clone_size: .; j_call: TRBJ2-1; d_call: TRBD2; v_call: TRBV27
cdr3_nt: TGTGCCAGCAGTTTGGCGGCCCCAACAGGGAGTACTGAAGCTTTCTTT; cdr3_aa: CASSLAAPTGSTEAFF; clone_size: many; j_call: TRBJ1-1; d_call: .; v_call: TRBV28
cdr3_nt: TGCGCCAGCAGCTTGGCAGGGGTAGAAACCGGGGAGCTGTTTTTT; cdr3_aa: CASSLAGVETGELFF; clone_size: many; j_call: TRBJ2-2; d_call: .; v_call: TRBV5-1
cdr3_nt: TGTGCCACCAGCAGAGCCGCCGGGACTAGTTGGGGTGAGCAGTTCTTC; cdr3_aa: CATSRAAGTSWGEQFF; clone_size: many; j_call: TRBJ2-1; d_call: TRBD2; v_call: TRBV15
cdr3_nt: TGTGCCAGCAGCCAACGGGGGGAGGTCGCCGGGGAGCTGTTTTTT; cdr3_aa: CASSQRGEVAGELFF; clone_size: many; j_call: TRBJ2-2; d_call: TRBD2; v_call: TRBV4-2
cdr3_nt: TGTGCCAGCAGCCATAGGCTAGCGGGGTCGACCGTGGGGCTTGAGCAGTTCTTC; cdr3_aa: CASSHRLAGSTVGLEQFF; clone_size: .; j_call: TRBJ2-1; d_call: TRBD2; v_call: TRBV4-2
cdr3_nt: TGTGCTAGCAGCGCCCGGACAGGGAAGACAGATACGCAGTATTTT; cdr3_aa: CASSARTGKTDTQYF; clone_size: few; j_call: TRBJ2-3; d_call: TRBD1; v_call: TRBV7-7